A selection of T cell receptor beta chains follows, all from one sample in a study of blood T cell repertoires in COVID-19. Clones were read by immunoSEQ multiplex PCR, and TCRdb kept only the in-frame ones, dropping some. Here the sample spans approximately 250,000 clones, roughly 89% being singletons. The sample taken for sequencing was PBMCs or T cells enriched from blood (not recorded which). The receptor source for this set is a woman aged 25-40 years who had recovered from COVID-19. The CDR3 runs from the conserved cysteine through the conserved F or W. A D gene is named only where the DNA matches it firmly. Not every row has a clone size; where given, it reads once, few, many or a size class.

V	size	J	D	DNA	CDR3
TRBV28	NA	TRBJ1-1	TRBD1	TGTGCCAGCAGTTTTAGACCCCCCTACAGGGGGGTCCCTGAAGCTTTCTTT	CASSFRPPYRGVPEAFF
TRBV6-5	NA	TRBJ2-5	TRBD1	TGTGCCAGCAGTTACCGTCCGGCAACAGGGGACAAGACCCAGTACTTC	CASSYRPATGDKTQYF
TRBV28	NA	TRBJ1-3	NA	TGTGCCAGCAGTTTTTTGAGTTCGGGCTCTGGAAACACCATATATTTT	CASSFLSSGSGNTIYF
TRBV7-2	NA	TRBJ1-2	NA	TGTGCCAGCAGCCCCTCAGGGGCTGGAGGCTACACCTTC	CASSPSGAGGYTF
TRBV11-2	NA	TRBJ1-5	TRBD1	TGTGCCAGCAGCGAGGGGGCCGGCAACGCTCAGCCCCAGCATTTT	CASSEGAGNAQPQHF
TRBV7-9	NA	TRBJ2-6	TRBD1	TGTGCCAGCAGCTTAAAGGGGGCAGGGGCCAACGTCCTGACTTTC	CASSLKGAGANVLTF
TRBV5-1	NA	TRBJ1-1	NA	TGCGCCAGCAGCTACGGACAGCAGAACACTGAAGCTTTCTTT	CASSYGQQNTEAFF
TRBV28	NA	TRBJ1-4	NA	TGTGCCAGCCAAAAGGGGACTACTGCAAAACTGTTTTTT	CASQKGTTAKLFF
TRBV19	NA	TRBJ1-2	TRBD1	TGTGCCAGCTTACGACAGGGTCATGGCTACACCTTC	CASLRQGHGYTF
TRBV7-3	NA	TRBJ1-2	NA	TGTGCCAGCAGCAACAGGGCTGGTTATGGCTACACCTTC	CASSNRAGYGYTF
TRBV3-1/TRBV3-2	NA	TRBJ2-7	NA	TGTGCCAGCAGCCAAGGCGCAGGGAATCTAGGCGAGCAGTACTTC	CASSQGAGNLGEQYF
TRBV3-1/TRBV3-2	NA	TRBJ1-4	TRBD1	TGTGCCAGCAGCCCTCCCGGGACAGGAGGGGAAAAACTGTTTTTT	CASSPPGTGGEKLFF
TRBV13	NA	TRBJ2-3	TRBD2	TGTGCCAGCAGCTTCGCTAGCGGGAGCACAGATACGCAGTATTTT	CASSFASGSTDTQYF
TRBV27	NA	TRBJ1-2	TRBD1	TGTGCCAGCAGTTTAGGGACAGGGTATGGCTACACCTTC	CASSLGTGYGYTF
TRBV5-5	NA	TRBJ2-3	NA	TGTGCCAGCAGCCTTGGGCCCAGTCCTAGCACAGATACGCAGTATTTT	CASSLGPSPSTDTQYF
TRBV6-5	NA	TRBJ1-1	TRBD1	TGTGCCAGCAGTTCCCCGCCGACAGGGGAAGCTTTCTTT	CASSSPPTGEAFF
TRBV28	NA	TRBJ1-3	NA	TGTGCCACCACAGGTCTTCTCCAAACTGGAAACACCATATATTTT	CATTGLLQTGNTIYF
TRBV4-1	few	TRBJ1-5	TRBD1	TGCGCCAGCAGCCAACCCAGGGGGATCGGGGGACCCCAGCATTTT	CASSQPRGIGGPQHF
TRBV4-2	NA	TRBJ2-1	TRBD1	TGTGCCAGCAGCCAAGTACAGGGGGCCTCCTACAATGAGCAGTTCTTC	CASSQVQGASYNEQFF
TRBV28	NA	TRBJ2-1	NA	TGTGCCAGCAGTTTGACGGACGGGGCCTACAATGAGCAGTTCTTC	CASSLTDGAYNEQFF
TRBV5-1	NA	TRBJ1-6	TRBD1	TGCGCCAGCAGCTTGAATCCGGGACAGAATAATTCACCCCTCCACTTT	CASSLNPGQNNSPLHF
TRBV15	NA	TRBJ2-7	TRBD2	TGTGCCACCAGCAGGGGAGGGAAGGTGGACGAGCAGTACTTC	CATSRGGKVDEQYF
TRBV6-2/TRBV6-3	NA	TRBJ1-2	TRBD1	TGTGCCAGCAGTACAGGGGAGCGGGTCTATGGCTACACCTTC	CASSTGERVYGYTF
TRBV4-3	NA	TRBJ2-2	TRBD1	TGCGCCAGCAGTTTTCTCGGGACAGCGAACACCGGGGAGCTGTTTTTT	CASSFLGTANTGELFF
TRBV30	NA	TRBJ2-3	NA	TGTGCCTGGAGTATCTTAGAGGCTACGCAGTATTTT	CAWSILEATQYF
TRBV4-3	NA	TRBJ2-1	NA	TGCGCCAGCAGCCAAGACTTTGTGCAGTCCAATGAGCAGTTCTTC	CASSQDFVQSNEQFF